This passage covers 12 T cell receptor beta chains from one sample sequenced in a study of response to subunit inactivated influenza vaccine. TCRdb re-derived calls from the RT-PCR reads in MiXCR, one entry per CDR3 protein. The repertoire consists of around 790,000 distinct CDR3 sequences, with around 20% occurring once and the leading ten covering roughly 10%. The sequences come from PBMCs from blood, collected more than 4 days after vaccination. The receptors derive from a man aged 50 to 59 who received an inactivated influenza vaccine.

V and J are TRBV9 and TRBJ2-1, with D possibly being TRBD2 (6 bases). This CDR3 region has 16 residues. Between the trimmed V and J ends, which lost 0 bases and 6 bases, there was a span of 16 bases. Germline V CDR1 and CDR2: SGDLS, YYNGEE. CDR3 sequence (DNA): TGTGCCAGCAGCGTAGGTGGGGGACTTACGGCCAATGAGCAGTTCTTC. Its translation: CASSVGGGLTANEQFF.

This rearrangement joins TRBV9 to TRBJ2-1, with 7 bases that match TRBD2. From germline, CDR1 is SGDLS and CDR2 YYNGEE. This CDR3 region has 17 residues. Trimming at V came to 4 bases and at J to 0 bases, leaving 10 bases not matched to a gene. The CDR3 sequence is CASSTRAGLGSYNEQFF. CDR3 bases: TGTGCCAGCAGCACAAGAGCTGGACTAGGCTCCTACAATGAGCAGTTCTTC.

The chain has TRBV12-3 or TRBV12-4 and TRBJ2-7; TRBD1 aligns across 7 bases. V dropped 1 base and J dropped 6; count of bases not matched to a gene: 3. This CDR3 region has 13 residues. The CDR3, as DNA: TGTGCCAGCAGTTTAGGAGGGGGCGCCGAGCAGTACTTC. This encodes CASSLGGGAEQYF.

The J gene is TRBJ2-5, the V gene TRBV20-1; TRBD1 matches 7 bases. The CDR3 contains 13 residues. V shed 5 bases and J 3 bases; nucleotides not matched to a gene: 6. Germline V CDR1 and CDR2: DFQATT, SNEGSKA (reference sequence). CDR3 region: CSAEGTEKETQYF. CDR3 bases: TGCAGTGCTGAAGGGACAGAAAAAGAGACCCAGTACTTC.

The chain couples TRBV7-2 to TRBJ2-7, with 9 positions matching TRBD2. Germline V gene data show CDR1 as SGHTA and CDR2 as FQGNSA. V was clipped by 2 bases and J by 6 bases; unmatched bases: 5. The CDR3 covers 14 residues. The CDR3 reads CASSLSGGLAEQYF. The CDR3, as DNA: TGTGCCAGCAGCTTAAGCGGGGGACTAGCCGAGCAGTACTTC.

The J gene is TRBJ2-5, the V gene TRBV11-2; 7 positions agree with TRBD2. The trim removed 1 base at V and 3 bases at J, leaving 11 bases unmatched. Germline CDR1 and CDR2: SGHAT and FQNNGV. The CDR3 is 17 residues long. CDR3 in amino acids: CASSLGIWASGKETQYF. The CDR3 bases are TGTGCCAGCAGCTTAGGGATCTGGGCTAGCGGCAAAGAGACCCAGTACTTC. Together with reference TRBV11-2 and TRBJ2-5, the CDR3 gives the full variable domain: EAGVAQSPRYKIIEKRQSVAFWCNPISGHATLYWYQQILGQGPKLLIQFQNNGVVDDSQLPKDRFSAERLKGVDSTLKIQPAKLEDSAVYLCASSLGIWASGKETQYFGPGTRLLVL.

The chain links TRBV27 to TRBJ2-1, with D possibly matching TRBD2 (7 bases). CDR1 is MNHEY and CDR2 is SMNVEV in the germline V gene (reference sequence). Trimming cost V 5 bases and J 4 bases, with 15 bases left between them. The CDR3 spans 15 residues. The CDR3 DNA sequence: TGTGCCAGCAGTCGTTTCGGGGGGCGTTACAATGAGCAGTTCTTC. Translating it yields CASSRFGGRYNEQFF.

The V and J genes are TRBV4-3 and TRBJ2-1; D might be TRBD2 (6 bases). Germline V lookup: CDR1 LGHNA, CDR2 YSLEER. The CDR3 is 14 amino acids. V was trimmed by 2 bases and J by 4 bases, leaving 9 bases between them. The CDR3 sequence is CASSQNAGYNEQFF. In DNA, the CDR3 is TGCGCCAGCAGCCAAAACGCGGGGTACAATGAGCAGTTCTTC.

This clonotype was seen once. V usage is TRBV24-1 and J usage is TRBJ2-7; possibly TRBD2 for D (5 bases). The CDR3 covers 12 residues. Germline values: CDR1 KGHDR, CDR2 SFDVKD. Deletions cut 7 bases from V and 6 bases from J, with 12 bases between. CDR3 amino acids: CATSPGVGEQYF. The CDR3 region has the DNA TGTGCCACCAGCCCCGGGGTTGGCGAGCAGTACTTC.

This clonotype occurred a few times. The rearrangement uses TRBV29-1 and TRBJ2-1; D may be TRBD1 or TRBD2 (6 bases each). Per germline, CDR1 SQVTM and CDR2 ANQGSEA. V shed 8 bases and J shed 7 bases, with 15 bases lying between them. The CDR3 loop spans 12 amino acids. The CDR3 reads CSFRGGFNEQFF. The CDR3 nucleotides read TGCAGCTTCCGAGGGGGGTTTAATGAGCAGTTCTTC.

This chain connects TRBV29-1 to TRBJ2-1; D gene ambiguous. CDR1 is SQVTM and CDR2 is ANQGSEA in the germline V gene. V was cut by 7 bases and J by 3 bases, with 13 bases left in between. The CDR3 runs to 13 residues. The CDR3 spells CSAGSQNYNEQFF. For the CDR3, the DNA is TGCAGCGCTGGTTCACAGAACTACAATGAGCAGTTCTTC.

This chain connects TRBV6-2 or TRBV6-3 to TRBJ2-5; 10 nucleotides agree with TRBD1. CDR3 length: 16 residues. The germline gives CDR1 MNHEY, CDR2 SVGEGT. The junction had 11 bases not matched to a gene; V was cut back by 4 bases and J by 6 bases. The CDR3 sequence: CASSFRRSDRGKTQYF. CDR3 sequence (DNA): TGTGCCAGCAGTTTCCGACGCTCGGACAGGGGGAAGACCCAGTACTTC.